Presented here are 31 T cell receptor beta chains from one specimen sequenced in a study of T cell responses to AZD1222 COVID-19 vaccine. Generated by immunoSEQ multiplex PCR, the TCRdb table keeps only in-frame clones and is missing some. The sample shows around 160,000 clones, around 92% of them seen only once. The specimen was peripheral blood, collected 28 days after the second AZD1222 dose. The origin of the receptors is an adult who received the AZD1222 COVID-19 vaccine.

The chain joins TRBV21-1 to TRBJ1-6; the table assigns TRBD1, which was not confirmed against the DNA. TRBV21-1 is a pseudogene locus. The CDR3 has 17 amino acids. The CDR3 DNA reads TGTGCCAGCAGCAGCTGCCGGACAGGGGCGGTTAATTCACCCCTCCACTTT. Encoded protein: CASSSCRTGAVNSPLHF.

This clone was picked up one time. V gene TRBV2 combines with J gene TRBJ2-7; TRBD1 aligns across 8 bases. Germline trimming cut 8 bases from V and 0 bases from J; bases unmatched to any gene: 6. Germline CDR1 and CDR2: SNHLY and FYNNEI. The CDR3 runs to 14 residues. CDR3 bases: TGTGCCAGCTCAACGGACAGGGTCTCCTACGAGCAGTACTTC. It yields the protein CASSTDRVSYEQYF.

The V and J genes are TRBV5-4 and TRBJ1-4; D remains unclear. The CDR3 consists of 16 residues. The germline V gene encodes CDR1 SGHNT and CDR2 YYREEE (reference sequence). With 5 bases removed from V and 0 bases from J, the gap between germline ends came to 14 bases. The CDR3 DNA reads TGTGCCAGCAGTTATTATCGACCTGCAACTAATGAAAAACTGTTTTTT. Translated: CASSYYRPATNEKLFF.

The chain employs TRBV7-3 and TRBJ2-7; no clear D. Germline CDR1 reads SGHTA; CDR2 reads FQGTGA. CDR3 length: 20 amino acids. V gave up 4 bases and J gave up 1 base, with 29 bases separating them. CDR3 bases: TGTGCCAGCAGCTGCATCGGTGTAGGCGCACCGGGCCAAGGGTCCTACGAGCAGTACTTC. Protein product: CASSCIGVGAPGQGSYEQYF. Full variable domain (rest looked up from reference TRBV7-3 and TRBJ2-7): GAGVSQTPSNKVTEKGKYVELRCDPISGHTALYWYRQSLGQGPEFLIYFQGTGAADDSGLPNDRFFAVRPEGSVSTLKIQRTERGDSAVYLCASSCIGVGAPGQGSYEQYFGPGTRLTVT.

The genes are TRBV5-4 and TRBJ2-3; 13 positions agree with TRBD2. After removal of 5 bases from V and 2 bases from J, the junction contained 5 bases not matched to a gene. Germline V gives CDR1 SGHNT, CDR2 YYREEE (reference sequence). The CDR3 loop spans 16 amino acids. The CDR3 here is CASRQTSGGVTDTQYF. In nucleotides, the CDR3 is TGTGCCAGCAGACAAACTAGCGGGGGGGTCACAGATACGCAGTATTTT.

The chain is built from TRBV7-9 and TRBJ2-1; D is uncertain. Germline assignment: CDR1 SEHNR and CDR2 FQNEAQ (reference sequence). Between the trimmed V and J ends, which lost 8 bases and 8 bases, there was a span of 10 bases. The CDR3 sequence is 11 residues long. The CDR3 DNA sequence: TGTGCCAGCTTACTCCACGATGAGCAGTTCTTC. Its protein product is CASLLHDEQFF. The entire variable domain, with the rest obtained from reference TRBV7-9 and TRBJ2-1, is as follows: DTGVSQNPRHKITKRGQNVTFRCDPISEHNRLYWYRQTLGQGPEFLTYFQNEAQLEKSRLLSDRFSAERPKGSFSTLEIQRTEQGDSAMYLCASLLHDEQFFGPGTRLTVL.

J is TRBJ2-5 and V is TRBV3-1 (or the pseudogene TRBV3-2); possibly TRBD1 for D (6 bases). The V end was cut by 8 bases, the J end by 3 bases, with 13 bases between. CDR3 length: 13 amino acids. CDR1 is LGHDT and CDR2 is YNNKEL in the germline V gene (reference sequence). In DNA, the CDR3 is TGTGCCAGCTCAAGACAGGCTGAAGAGACCCAGTACTTC. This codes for CASSRQAEETQYF.

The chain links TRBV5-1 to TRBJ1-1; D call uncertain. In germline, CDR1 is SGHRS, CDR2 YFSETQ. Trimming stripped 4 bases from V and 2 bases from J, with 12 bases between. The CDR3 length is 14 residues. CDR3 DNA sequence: TGCGCCAGCAGCCGCAACGGACGCAACACTGAAGCTTTCTTT. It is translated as CASSRNGRNTEAFF. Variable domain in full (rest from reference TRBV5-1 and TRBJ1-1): KAGVTQTPRYLIKTRGQQVTLSCSPISGHRSVSWYQQTPGQGLQFLFEYFSETQRNKGNFPGRFSGRQFSNSRSEMNVSTLELGDSALYLCASSRNGRNTEAFFGQGTRLTVV.

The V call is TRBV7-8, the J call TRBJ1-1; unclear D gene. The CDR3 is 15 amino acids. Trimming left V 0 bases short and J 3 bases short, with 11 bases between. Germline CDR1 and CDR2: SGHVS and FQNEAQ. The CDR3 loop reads CASSLAGQRDTEAFF. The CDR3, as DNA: TGTGCCAGCAGCTTAGCGGGTCAGCGGGACACTGAAGCTTTCTTT.

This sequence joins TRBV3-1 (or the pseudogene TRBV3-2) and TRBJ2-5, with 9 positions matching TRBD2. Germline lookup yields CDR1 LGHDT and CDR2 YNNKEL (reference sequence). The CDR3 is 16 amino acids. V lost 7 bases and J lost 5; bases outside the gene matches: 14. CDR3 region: CASTSNGGTSWETQYF. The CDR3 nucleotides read TGTGCCAGCACCTCGAATGGGGGGACTAGCTGGGAGACCCAGTACTTC.

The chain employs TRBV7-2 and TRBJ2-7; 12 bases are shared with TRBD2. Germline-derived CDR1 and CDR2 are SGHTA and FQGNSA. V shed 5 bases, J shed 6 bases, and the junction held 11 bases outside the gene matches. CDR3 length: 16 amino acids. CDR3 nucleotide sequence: TGTGCCAGCAGCCCTCCAGGACTAGCGGGAACCTCCGAGCAGTACTTC. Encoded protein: CASSPPGLAGTSEQYF.

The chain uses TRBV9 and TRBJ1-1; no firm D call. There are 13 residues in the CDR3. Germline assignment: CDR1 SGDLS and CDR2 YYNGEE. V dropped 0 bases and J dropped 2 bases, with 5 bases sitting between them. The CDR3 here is CASSVVYNTEAFF. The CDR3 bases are TGTGCCAGCAGCGTAGTCTATAACACTGAAGCTTTCTTT. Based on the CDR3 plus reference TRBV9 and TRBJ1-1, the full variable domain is DSGVTQTPKHLITATGQRVTLRCSPRSGDLSVYWYQQSLDQGLQFLIQYYNGEERAKGNILERFSAQQFPDLHSELNLSSLELGDSALYFCASSVVYNTEAFFGQGTRLTVV.

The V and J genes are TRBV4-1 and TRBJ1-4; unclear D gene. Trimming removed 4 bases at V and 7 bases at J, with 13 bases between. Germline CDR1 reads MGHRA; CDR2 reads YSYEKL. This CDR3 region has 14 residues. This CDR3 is CASSPIGPAEKLFF. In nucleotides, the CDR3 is TGCGCCAGCAGCCCCATCGGACCGGCTGAAAAACTGTTTTTT.

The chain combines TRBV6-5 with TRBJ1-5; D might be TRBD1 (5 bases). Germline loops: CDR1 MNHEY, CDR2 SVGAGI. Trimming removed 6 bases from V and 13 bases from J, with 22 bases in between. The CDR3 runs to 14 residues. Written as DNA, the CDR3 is TGTGCCAGCAGCCCGGGACCTGTTTCTTCATCTCAGCATTTT. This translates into CASSPGPVSSSQHF.

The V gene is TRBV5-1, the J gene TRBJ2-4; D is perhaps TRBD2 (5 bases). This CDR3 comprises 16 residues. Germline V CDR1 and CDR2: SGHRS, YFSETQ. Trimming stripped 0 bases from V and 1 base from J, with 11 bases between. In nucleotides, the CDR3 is TGCGCCAGCAGCTTGGATCCGGGATCGGCCAAAAACATTCAGTACTTC. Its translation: CASSLDPGSAKNIQYF. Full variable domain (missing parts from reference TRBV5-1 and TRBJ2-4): KAGVTQTPRYLIKTRGQQVTLSCSPISGHRSVSWYQQTPGQGLQFLFEYFSETQRNKGNFPGRFSGRQFSNSRSEMNVSTLELGDSALYLCASSLDPGSAKNIQYFGAGTRLSVL.

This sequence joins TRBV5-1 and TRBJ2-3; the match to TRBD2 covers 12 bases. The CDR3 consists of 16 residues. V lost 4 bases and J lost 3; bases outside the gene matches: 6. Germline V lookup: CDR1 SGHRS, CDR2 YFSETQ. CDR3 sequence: CASSNGGLAGTDTQYF. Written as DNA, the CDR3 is TGCGCCAGCAGCAACGGCGGACTAGCGGGAACAGATACGCAGTATTTT.

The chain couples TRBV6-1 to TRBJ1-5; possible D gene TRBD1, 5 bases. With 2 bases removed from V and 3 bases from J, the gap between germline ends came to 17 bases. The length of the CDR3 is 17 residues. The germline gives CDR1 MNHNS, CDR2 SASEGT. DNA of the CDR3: TGTGCCAGCAGTGAACCCGTTCGCGGGGCTATCAATCAGCCCCAGCATTTT. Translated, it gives CASSEPVRGAINQPQHF.

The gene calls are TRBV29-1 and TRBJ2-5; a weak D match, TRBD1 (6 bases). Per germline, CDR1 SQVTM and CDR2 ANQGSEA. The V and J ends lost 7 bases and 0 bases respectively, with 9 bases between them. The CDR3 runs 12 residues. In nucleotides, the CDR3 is TGCAGCGGTGGACAGAACCAAGAGACCCAGTACTTC. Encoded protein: CSGGQNQETQYF.

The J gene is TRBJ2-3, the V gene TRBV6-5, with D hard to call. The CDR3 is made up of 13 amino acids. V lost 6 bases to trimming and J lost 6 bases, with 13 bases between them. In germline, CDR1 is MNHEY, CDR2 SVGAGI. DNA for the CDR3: TGTGCCAGCAGCTGGAGTCCGCGGGATACGCAGTATTTT. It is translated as CASSWSPRDTQYF.

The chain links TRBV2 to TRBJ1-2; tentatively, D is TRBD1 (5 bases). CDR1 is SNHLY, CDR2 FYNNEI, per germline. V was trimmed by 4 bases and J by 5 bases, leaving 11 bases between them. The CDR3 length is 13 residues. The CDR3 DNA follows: TGTGCCAGCAGTGGGGGCGAGTGGTATGGCTACACCTTC. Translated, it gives CASSGGEWYGYTF.

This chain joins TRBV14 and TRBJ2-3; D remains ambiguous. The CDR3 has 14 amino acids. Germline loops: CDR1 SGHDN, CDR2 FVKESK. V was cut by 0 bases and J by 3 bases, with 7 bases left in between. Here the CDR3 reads CASSQDFGTDTQYF. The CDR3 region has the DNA TGTGCCAGCAGCCAAGATTTCGGGACAGATACGCAGTATTTT.

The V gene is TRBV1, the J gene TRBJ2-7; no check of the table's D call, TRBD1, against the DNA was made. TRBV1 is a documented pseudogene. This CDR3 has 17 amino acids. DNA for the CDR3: TGCACCAGCAGCCAAGATCTTCCGCAACAGGTGGGCTACGAGCAGTACTTC. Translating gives CTSSQDLPQQVGYEQYF.

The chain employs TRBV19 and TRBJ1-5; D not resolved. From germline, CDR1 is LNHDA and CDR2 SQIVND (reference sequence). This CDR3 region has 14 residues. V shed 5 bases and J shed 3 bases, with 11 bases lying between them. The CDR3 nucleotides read TGTGCCAGTAGTCCCCGAGCTTCCAATCAGCCCCAGCATTTT. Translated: CASSPRASNQPQHF. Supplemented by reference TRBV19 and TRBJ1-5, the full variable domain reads DGGITQSPKYLFRKEGQNVTLSCEQNLNHDAMYWYRQDPGQGLRLIYYSQIVNDFQKGDIAEGYSVSREKKESFPLTVTSAQKNPTAFYLCASSPRASNQPQHFGDGTRLSIL.

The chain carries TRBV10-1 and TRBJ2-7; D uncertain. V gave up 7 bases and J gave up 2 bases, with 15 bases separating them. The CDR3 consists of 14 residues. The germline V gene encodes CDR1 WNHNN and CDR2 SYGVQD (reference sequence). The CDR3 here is CASILDQYPYEQYF. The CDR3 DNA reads TGCGCCAGCATCCTGGACCAATACCCCTACGAGCAGTACTTC.

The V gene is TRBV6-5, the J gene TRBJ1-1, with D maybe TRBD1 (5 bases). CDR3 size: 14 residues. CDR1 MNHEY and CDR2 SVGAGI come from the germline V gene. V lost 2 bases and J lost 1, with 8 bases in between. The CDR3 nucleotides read TGTGCCAGCAGTTACGGCAGGGCGAACACTGAAGCTTTCTTT. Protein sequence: CASSYGRANTEAFF.

The CDR3: CSVQRMAGGAYGYTF. CDR3 DNA: TGCAGCGTTCAACGTATGGCCGGGGGAGCCTATGGCTACACCTTC. This chain connects TRBV29-1 to TRBJ1-2; tentatively, D is TRBD1 (5 bases). Trimming cost V 5 bases and J 4 bases, with 20 bases left between them. The length of the CDR3 is 15 residues. Germline CDR1 SQVTM, CDR2 ANQGSEA.

CDR3 in DNA: TGTGCCTGGAGCAAGGTTGGGGAGCCTGGAAACACCATATATTTT. The encoded protein is CAWSKVGEPGNTIYF. The chain carries TRBV30 and TRBJ1-3; D remains ambiguous. Per the germline V gene, CDR1 is GTSNPN and CDR2 is SVGIG (reference sequence). V was shortened by 3 bases and J by 2 bases, with 14 bases between the two germline ends. The CDR3 extends over 15 amino acids.

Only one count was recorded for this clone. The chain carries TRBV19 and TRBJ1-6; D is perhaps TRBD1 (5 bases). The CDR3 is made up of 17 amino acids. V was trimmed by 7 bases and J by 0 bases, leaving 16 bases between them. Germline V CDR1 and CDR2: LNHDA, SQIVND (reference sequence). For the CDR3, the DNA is TGTGCCAGTACCTCCTTCAGGGTCAGCTCCTATAATTCACCCCTCCACTTT. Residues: CASTSFRVSSYNSPLHF.

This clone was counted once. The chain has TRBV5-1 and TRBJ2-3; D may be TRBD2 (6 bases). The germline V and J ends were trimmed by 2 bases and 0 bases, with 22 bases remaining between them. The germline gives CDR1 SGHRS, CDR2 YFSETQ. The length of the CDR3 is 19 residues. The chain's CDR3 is CASSLRARLGGFSTDTQYF. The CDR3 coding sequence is TGCGCCAGCAGCTTAAGGGCCAGACTAGGAGGGTTTAGCACAGATACGCAGTATTTT.

The CDR3 sequence: CASSLASRANTGELFF. CDR3 sequence (DNA): TGTGCCAGCAGCTTAGCGTCCAGGGCGAACACCGGGGAGCTGTTTTTT. This sequence joins TRBV7-2 and TRBJ2-2; TRBD1 might be the D (5 bases). The length of the CDR3 is 16 residues. Trimming stripped 0 bases from V and 0 bases from J, with 8 bases between. In germline, CDR1 is SGHTA, CDR2 FQGNSA.

DNA for the CDR3: TGCGCCAGCAGCCAAGGCCGGAACAGTTATGAGAATGAGCAGTTCTTC. This codes for CASSQGRNSYENEQFF. J is TRBJ2-1 and V is TRBV4-3; D unclear. The CDR3 sequence is 16 residues long. V was cut by 1 base and J by 7 bases, with 17 bases left in between. Germline lookup yields CDR1 LGHNA and CDR2 YSLEER.